The rows below give T cell receptor beta chains drawn from one sample of a study of T cells after yellow fever vaccination. TCRdb reprocessed the 5' RACE reads with MiXCR, giving one entry per CDR3 protein. The data show around 53,000 distinct CDR3 sequences, with around 7% seen just once and roughly a quarter held by the top ten. The sequences come from CD8+ T cells not binding an NS4B(214-222) dextramer, sorted from PBMCs, collected about 41 days after the first yellow fever vaccination. These receptors all stem from a man younger than 35 who received the YFV17D yellow fever vaccine. Each CDR3 is given with its conserved first and last residue. Each record gives: clone size, J gene, D gene, V gene, CDR3 DNA, CDR3 protein. D genes are given only for firm matches. Size tells how often a clone was seen (once, few, many) or the class of an expanded clone, and some rows leave it out.

abundance: many; j_gene: TRBJ1-2; d_gene: -; v_gene: TRBV7-9; CDR3nt: TGTGCCAGCAGCTTAGTTGGGGGGCCCAGCTATGGCTACACCTTC; CDR3aa: CASSLVGGPSYGYTF
abundance: -; j_gene: TRBJ2-2; d_gene: TRBD1; v_gene: TRBV25-1; CDR3nt: TGTGCCAGCGGTAAGACAGGGGAGCCGACCGGGGAGCTGTTTTTT; CDR3aa: CASGKTGEPTGELFF
abundance: -; j_gene: TRBJ1-4; d_gene: -; v_gene: TRBV4-3; CDR3nt: TGCGCCAGCAGCCAGAGACTCGGGGCGAATGAAAAACTGTTTTTT; CDR3aa: CASSQRLGANEKLFF
abundance: few; j_gene: TRBJ2-5; d_gene: -; v_gene: TRBV7-6; CDR3nt: TGTGCCAGCAGCTTACAGGGGATAAGGGAGACCCAGTACTTC; CDR3aa: CASSLQGIRETQYF
abundance: few; j_gene: TRBJ2-1; d_gene: -; v_gene: TRBV4-1; CDR3nt: TGCGCCAGCAGCTTTGAGGGCACGATGTCCTACAATGAGCAGTTCTTC; CDR3aa: CASSFEGTMSYNEQFF
abundance: -; j_gene: TRBJ2-1; d_gene: -; v_gene: TRBV14; CDR3nt: TGTGCCAGCAGCCAAGGGGTTTGGGGGGAGCAGTTCTTC; CDR3aa: CASSQGVWGEQFF
abundance: many; j_gene: TRBJ2-1; d_gene: -; v_gene: TRBV4-1; CDR3nt: TGCGCCAGCAGCGCCCTAAATGGCTACAATGAGCAGTTCTTC; CDR3aa: CASSALNGYNEQFF
abundance: -; j_gene: TRBJ2-2; d_gene: TRBD2; v_gene: TRBV7-2; CDR3nt: TGTGCCAGCAGCCCATGGGGGGGACTATTGTCGACCGGGGAGCTGTTTTTT; CDR3aa: CASSPWGGLLSTGELFF
abundance: many; j_gene: TRBJ1-2; d_gene: TRBD1; v_gene: TRBV6-1; CDR3nt: TGTGCCACGGACGGACAGGGTCGGGGCTACACCTTC; CDR3aa: CATDGQGRGYTF
abundance: many; j_gene: TRBJ2-1; d_gene: TRBD1; v_gene: TRBV3-1; CDR3nt: TGTGCCAGCAGCCACGGGGACAGGGCGAATGAGCAGTTCTTC; CDR3aa: CASSHGDRANEQFF
abundance: many; j_gene: TRBJ2-5; d_gene: -; v_gene: TRBV6-5; CDR3nt: TGTGCCAGCAGTTACTCGGGGGGAACCCAAGAGACCCAGTACTTC; CDR3aa: CASSYSGGTQETQYF
abundance: few; j_gene: TRBJ1-2; d_gene: -; v_gene: TRBV9; CDR3nt: TGTGCCAGCAGCGCCCACGACACTTCGGGGTATGGCTACACCTTC; CDR3aa: CASSAHDTSGYGYTF
abundance: -; j_gene: TRBJ2-7; d_gene: -; v_gene: TRBV15; CDR3nt: TGTGCCACCAGCAGAGATTCCAGGAGCTCCTACGAGCAGTACTTC; CDR3aa: CATSRDSRSSYEQYF
abundance: few; j_gene: TRBJ2-5; d_gene: TRBD1; v_gene: TRBV2; CDR3nt: TGTGCCAGCAGCGTAGGGGGCGTAGGGACCCAGTACTTC; CDR3aa: CASSVGGVGTQYF
abundance: many; j_gene: TRBJ2-2; d_gene: -; v_gene: TRBV6-5; CDR3nt: TGTGCCAGCAGTTACTCTAGGGGACAAGTCGGGGAGCTGTTTTTT; CDR3aa: CASSYSRGQVGELFF
abundance: -; j_gene: TRBJ2-3; d_gene: TRBD2; v_gene: TRBV19; CDR3nt: TGTGCCAGTAGTTCCTTGGGACTAGCGGGGGCCACAGATACGCAGTATTTT; CDR3aa: CASSSLGLAGATDTQYF
abundance: -; j_gene: TRBJ2-1; d_gene: -; v_gene: TRBV5-5; CDR3nt: TGTGCCAGCAGCCCCGAGCTCCGGCACAATGAGCAGTTCTTC; CDR3aa: CASSPELRHNEQFF
abundance: many; j_gene: TRBJ2-1; d_gene: TRBD1; v_gene: TRBV9; CDR3nt: TGTGCCAGCAGCTGGGGACAGGGACTCTACAATGAGCAGTTCTTC; CDR3aa: CASSWGQGLYNEQFF
abundance: many; j_gene: TRBJ1-1; d_gene: -; v_gene: TRBV9; CDR3nt: TGTGCCAGCAGCCCCCAGGGAGGGACGAACACTGAAGCTTTCTTT; CDR3aa: CASSPQGGTNTEAFF
abundance: -; j_gene: TRBJ2-5; d_gene: -; v_gene: TRBV20-1; CDR3nt: TGCAGTGCTCCTACCGGACAGACAACCCAAGAGACCCAGTACTTC; CDR3aa: CSAPTGQTTQETQYF
abundance: many; j_gene: TRBJ2-7; d_gene: TRBD1; v_gene: TRBV4-3; CDR3nt: TGCGCCAGCAGCCACGGGACAGCTTCTTACGAGCAGTACTTC; CDR3aa: CASSHGTASYEQYF
abundance: few; j_gene: TRBJ1-6; d_gene: -; v_gene: TRBV4-3; CDR3nt: TGCGCCAGCAGCCAAGTTTTAACGGGACACCATTCACCCCTCCACTTT; CDR3aa: CASSQVLTGHHSPLHF
abundance: many; j_gene: TRBJ1-1; d_gene: -; v_gene: TRBV6-2/TRBV6-3; CDR3nt: TGTGCCAGCAGTACCTGGTTGGGGGAAGCTGAAGCTTTCTTT; CDR3aa: CASSTWLGEAEAFF
abundance: few; j_gene: TRBJ2-5; d_gene: -; v_gene: TRBV19; CDR3nt: TGTGCCAGTAAGGTGTGGGCTAGCGAGTTAGAGACCCAGTACTTC; CDR3aa: CASKVWASELETQYF
abundance: many; j_gene: TRBJ2-3; d_gene: TRBD1; v_gene: TRBV7-7; CDR3nt: TGTGCTAGCAGCGAGGGACAGAACACAGATACGCAGTATTTT; CDR3aa: CASSEGQNTDTQYF
abundance: many; j_gene: TRBJ2-3; d_gene: -; v_gene: TRBV6-5; CDR3nt: TGTGCCAGCAGTTACGCGGAATCCACAGATACGCAGTATTTT; CDR3aa: CASSYAESTDTQYF
abundance: few; j_gene: TRBJ2-1; d_gene: -; v_gene: TRBV6-1; CDR3nt: TGTGCCAGCAGTCGGGGACCACCGGGCCGTGAGCAGTTCTTC; CDR3aa: CASSRGPPGREQFF
abundance: -; j_gene: TRBJ2-3; d_gene: TRBD2; v_gene: TRBV6-4; CDR3nt: TGTGCCTGCTGCCACGGTTTTCGCGGGGGGTGGGATAGCACAGATACGCAGTATTTT; CDR3aa: CACCHGFRGGWDSTDTQYF
abundance: few; j_gene: TRBJ1-1; d_gene: -; v_gene: TRBV10-3; CDR3nt: TGTGCCATAGTGAGGGGTCCGATGAACACTGAAGCTTTCTTT; CDR3aa: CAIVRGPMNTEAFF
abundance: many; j_gene: TRBJ2-2; d_gene: -; v_gene: TRBV2; CDR3nt: TGTGCCAGCAGTGCCCCCTACACCGGGGAGCTGTTTTTT; CDR3aa: CASSAPYTGELFF
abundance: few; j_gene: TRBJ1-1; d_gene: -; v_gene: TRBV4-2; CDR3nt: TGTGCCAGCGCCAGGGACACGATTATGAACACTGAAGCTTTCTTT; CDR3aa: CASARDTIMNTEAFF
abundance: many; j_gene: TRBJ2-3; d_gene: TRBD2; v_gene: TRBV6-1; CDR3nt: TGTGCCAGCAGTGTCCAGCGGGGCCGCACAGATACGCAGTATTTT; CDR3aa: CASSVQRGRTDTQYF
abundance: few; j_gene: TRBJ2-3; d_gene: TRBD2; v_gene: TRBV7-9; CDR3nt: TGTGCCAGCAGCCCTACAGCGGGACCTAGCACAGATACGCAGTATTTT; CDR3aa: CASSPTAGPSTDTQYF
abundance: few; j_gene: TRBJ1-4; d_gene: TRBD1; v_gene: TRBV12-3/TRBV12-4; CDR3nt: TGTGCCAGCAGCCTAGCCGGACAGGGACCTGTTACGGAAAAACTGTTTTTT; CDR3aa: CASSLAGQGPVTEKLFF
abundance: few; j_gene: TRBJ2-3; d_gene: -; v_gene: TRBV6-5; CDR3nt: TGTGCCAGCAGTTACACCTCGGCAGGGGGGAGAGGCACAGATACGCAGTATTTT; CDR3aa: CASSYTSAGGRGTDTQYF
abundance: few; j_gene: TRBJ2-3; d_gene: -; v_gene: TRBV13; CDR3nt: TGTGCCAGCAGCTTTGAACGGGACGATAGCACAGATACGCAGTATTTT; CDR3aa: CASSFERDDSTDTQYF
abundance: -; j_gene: TRBJ2-5; d_gene: -; v_gene: TRBV29-1; CDR3nt: TGCAGCGTTGAGCCTTTAGACAACCAAGAGACCCAGTACTTC; CDR3aa: CSVEPLDNQETQYF
abundance: few; j_gene: TRBJ1-2; d_gene: -; v_gene: TRBV9; CDR3nt: TGTGCCAGCAGCGTAGGGGGGGGCGACTATGGCTACACCTTC; CDR3aa: CASSVGGGDYGYTF
abundance: few; j_gene: TRBJ2-1; d_gene: TRBD2; v_gene: TRBV7-9; CDR3nt: TGTGCCAGCAGAGGCGGGGGGGCCAGGAATGAGCAGTTCTTC; CDR3aa: CASRGGGARNEQFF
abundance: -; j_gene: TRBJ2-2; d_gene: -; v_gene: TRBV5-1; CDR3nt: TGCGCCAGCAGCTTGGTCGGTTACACCCCGAACACCGGGGAGCTGTTTTTT; CDR3aa: CASSLVGYTPNTGELFF
abundance: many; j_gene: TRBJ2-5; d_gene: TRBD2; v_gene: TRBV6-4; CDR3nt: TGTGCCAGCAGTCTTATAGCGGGGGCCGGGGAGACCCAGTACTTC; CDR3aa: CASSLIAGAGETQYF
abundance: many; j_gene: TRBJ1-1; d_gene: -; v_gene: TRBV20-1; CDR3nt: TGCAGTGTAGGGGAGAACACTGAAGCTTTCTTT; CDR3aa: CSVGENTEAFF
abundance: -; j_gene: TRBJ2-7; d_gene: TRBD1; v_gene: TRBV20-1; CDR3nt: TGCAGTGCTAGGACAGGGCGGGAGCAGTACTTC; CDR3aa: CSARTGREQYF